The 23 T cell receptor beta chains listed next were all sequenced from one sample in a study of OX40 agonist ivuxolimab in advanced cancers. Clones were sequenced by immunoSEQ multiplex PCR, and TCRdb holds only the in-frame ones, with some missing. The profile covers about 51,000 clones, with 70% to 80% appearing a single time and roughly 2% taken by the ten largest. Material: CD4+ or CD8+ T cells sorted from blood, obtained in a trial of the OX40 agonist ivuxolimab. The receptors come from an adult with an advanced solid tumor such as melanoma, head and neck, liver or kidney cancer.

The chain couples TRBV7-3 to TRBJ1-1; no clear D. The CDR3 totals 13 residues. The germline V gene encodes CDR1 SGHTA and CDR2 FQGTGA. Trimming stripped 5 bases from V and 1 base from J, with 8 bases between. The CDR3 bases are TGTGCCAGCAGCGGAGAGTCGAACACTGAAGCTTTCTTT. Encoded protein: CASSGESNTEAFF.

In its sample, this clone was seen once. The V gene is TRBV5-1, the J gene TRBJ2-2; a weak D match, TRBD1 (5 bases). The germline V gene encodes CDR1 SGHRS and CDR2 YFSETQ. The V and J ends lost 6 bases and 6 bases respectively, with 18 bases between them. This CDR3 is 15 amino acids long. The CDR3 nucleotides are TGCGCCAGCAACTCGGGCGTAGGGGCGGCCGGGGAGCTGTTTTTT. Protein product: CASNSGVGAAGELFF.

The rearrangement joins TRBV9 to TRBJ2-1; 7 bases match TRBD2. Germline assignment: CDR1 SGDLS and CDR2 YYNGEE. The CDR3 length is 13 residues. V dropped 4 bases and J dropped 7; count of bases not matched to a gene: 5. In DNA form, the CDR3 reads TGTGCCAGCAGCTCCAGACTAGCTAATGAGCAGTTCTTC. This sequence encodes CASSSRLANEQFF.

This clone appeared once. The chain couples TRBV18 to TRBJ1-3; 8 nucleotides agree with TRBD1. The CDR3 extends over 15 amino acids. The junction had 9 bases not matched to a gene; V was cut back by 6 bases and J by 5 bases. CDR1 and CDR2 from the germline V gene are KGHSH and LQKENI. CDR3 in amino acids: CASSSDRDNRNTIYF. Written as DNA, the CDR3 is TGTGCCAGCTCTTCGGACAGGGATAATAGAAACACCATATATTTT.

This clone was picked up one time. The chain employs TRBV5-1 and TRBJ1-1; perhaps TRBD1 as D (6 bases). There are 15 residues in the CDR3. With 5 bases removed from V and 2 bases from J, the gap between germline ends came to 16 bases. The germline CDR1 and CDR2 sequences are SGHRS and YFSETQ. In nucleotides, the CDR3 is TGCGCCAGCAGTAGTACCGGGACATTCAACACTGAAGCTTTCTTT. Translated, it gives CASSSTGTFNTEAFF.

This clone has a single count. This chain links TRBV29-1 with TRBJ1-3; no reliable D call. V was trimmed by 6 bases and J by 0 bases, leaving 9 bases between them. Germline V CDR1 and CDR2: SQVTM, ANQGSEA. CDR3 length: 13 residues. The CDR3 loop reads CSVQTLSGNTIYF. CDR3 sequence (DNA): TGCAGCGTCCAAACGCTCTCTGGAAACACCATATATTTT. The whole variable domain, filled in from reference TRBV29-1 and TRBJ1-3, reads SAVISQKPSRDICQRGTSLTIQCQVDSQVTMMFWYRQQPGQSLTLIATANQGSEATYESGFVIDKFPISRPNLTFSTLTVSNMSPEDSSIYLCSVQTLSGNTIYFGEGSWLTVV.

This chain joins TRBV11-3 and TRBJ2-5, with D possibly being TRBD2 (6 bases). The germline gives CDR1 SGHNT, CDR2 YENEEA. The CDR3 has 16 residues. Trimming pared 5 bases from V and 5 bases from J, leaving 21 bases between. The CDR3 spells CASSPEGGSGIETQYF. The CDR3, as DNA: TGTGCCAGCAGCCCCGAGGGCGGTAGCGGTATCGAGACCCAGTACTTC.

CDR3 sequence reads: CASTGRGTGGETQYF. CDR3 nucleotide sequence: TGTGCCAGCACCGGGAGAGGGACAGGGGGAGAGACCCAGTACTTC. The chain links TRBV11-2 to TRBJ2-5; 11 nucleotides align to TRBD1. The CDR3 is made up of 15 amino acids. Per the germline V gene, CDR1 is SGHAT and CDR2 is FQNNGV. The ends lost 7 bases at V and 4 bases at J; junction bases unmatched: 8.

V gene TRBV2 combines with J gene TRBJ2-1; 7 positions agree with TRBD2. Trimming at V came to 2 bases and at J to 4 bases, leaving 5 bases not matched to a gene. The germline CDR1 and CDR2 sequences are SNHLY and FYNNEI. The CDR3 length is 15 residues. CDR3 in amino acids: CASSEPSGPYNEQFF. The CDR3 nucleotides read TGTGCCAGCAGTGAACCTAGCGGACCGTACAATGAGCAGTTCTTC. Variable domain in full (rest from reference TRBV2 and TRBJ2-1): EPEVTQTPSHQVTQMGQEVILRCVPISNHLYFYWYRQILGQKVEFLVSFYNNEISEKSEIFDDQFSVERPDGSNFTLKIRSTKLEDSAMYFCASSEPSGPYNEQFFGPGTRLTVL.

This chain links TRBV21-1 with TRBJ2-5; the table gives TRBD2 as D, unverified against the DNA. TRBV21-1 is a pseudogene locus. This CDR3 is 17 amino acids long. CDR3: CASSRTKGTSGGETQYF. The DNA for the CDR3 is TGTGCCAGCAGCAGAACCAAGGGAACTAGCGGGGGAGAGACCCAGTACTTC.

CDR3 coding DNA: TGTGCCAGCACTCCAGGGGGAGGTGTTGAAGCTTTCTTT. It translates to CASTPGGGVEAFF. The rearrangement joins TRBV11-3 to TRBJ1-1, with TRBD1 matching over 7 bases. CDR1 is SGHNT and CDR2 is YENEEA in the germline V gene. V gave up 7 bases and J gave up 7 bases; unmatched junction bases: 9. The CDR3 length is 13 residues.

The chain links TRBV2 to TRBJ1-5, with TRBD1 matching 7 bases. There are 14 residues in the CDR3. Trimming cost V 5 bases and J 8 bases; bases outside gene matches: 9. In germline, CDR1 is SNHLY, CDR2 FYNNEI. The CDR3 region has the DNA TGTGCCAGCAGTTCCGACGGGCAGGGGGAGCCCCAGCATTTT. Protein product: CASSSDGQGEPQHF.

This clone has a handful of counts. The gene calls are TRBV2 and TRBJ1-5; D may be TRBD1 (5 bases). The germline V gene encodes CDR1 SNHLY and CDR2 FYNNEI. The CDR3 has 16 residues. The V gene lost 7 bases and the J gene lost 3 bases, with 19 bases spanning the gap. The CDR3 DNA reads as TGTGCCAGCACTATTACGGGGGGTTTTTCCAATCAGCCCCAGCATTTT. It codes for CASTITGGFSNQPQHF.

The chain couples TRBV18 to TRBJ2-7, with 9 bases that match TRBD2. V gave up 6 bases and J gave up 7 bases; unmatched junction bases: 10. Germline CDR1 is KGHSH and CDR2 is LQKENI. The CDR3 has 14 amino acids. CDR3 protein: CASSLPGLAGEQYF. DNA of the CDR3: TGTGCCAGCTCTTTACCAGGTCTAGCGGGAGAGCAGTACTTC. The full variable domain, rest sourced from reference TRBV18 and TRBJ2-7, is NAGVMQNPRHLVRRRGQEARLRCSPMKGHSHVYWYRQLPEEGLKFMVYLQKENIIDESGMPKERFSAEFPKEGPSILRIQQVVRGDSAAYFCASSLPGLAGEQYFGPGTRLTVT.

CDR3 region: CASRRLAGGDNEQFF. CDR3 coding DNA: TGTGCCAGCAGACGACTAGCGGGAGGGGACAATGAGCAGTTCTTC. The V call is TRBV11-2, the J call TRBJ2-1, with TRBD2 matching over 14 bases. Germline V lookup: CDR1 SGHAT, CDR2 FQNNGV. This CDR3 has 15 residues. V lost 6 bases, J lost 5 bases, and 3 bases stayed unmatched. Filled out from reference TRBV11-2 and TRBJ2-1, the complete variable domain reads EAGVAQSPRYKIIEKRQSVAFWCNPISGHATLYWYQQILGQGPKLLIQFQNNGVVDDSQLPKDRFSAERLKGVDSTLKIQPAKLEDSAVYLCASRRLAGGDNEQFFGPGTRLTVL.

This sequence joins TRBV29-1 and TRBJ1-2; no clear D gene. Germline loops: CDR1 SQVTM, CDR2 ANQGSEA. The germline V and J ends were trimmed by 2 bases and 4 bases, with 11 bases remaining between them. This CDR3 region has 13 residues. The CDR3 protein is CSVEKWDVYGYTF. The CDR3, as DNA: TGCAGCGTTGAAAAGTGGGATGTCTATGGCTACACCTTC.

J is TRBJ1-1 and V is TRBV11-2; 7 bases agree with TRBD1. The V gene end was trimmed by 3 bases and the J gene end by 2 bases; junction bases not matched to a gene: 12. The CDR3 contains 17 residues. Germline V lookup: CDR1 SGHAT, CDR2 FQNNGV. CDR3 DNA: TGTGCCAGCAGCTTTAGGAGGGCAGGGGGGCCAAACACTGAAGCTTTCTTT. Translation: CASSFRRAGGPNTEAFF.

The chain employs TRBV5-1 and TRBJ2-7; TRBD1 is a possible D gene (5 bases). Trimming took off 0 bases at V and 7 bases at J, with 17 bases between the two ends. Germline V gene lookup returns CDR1 SGHRS and CDR2 YFSETQ. The CDR3 consists of 15 residues. The CDR3 is CASSLVGDNIGEQYF. The CDR3 DNA reads TGCGCCAGCAGCTTGGTAGGGGATAATATAGGAGAGCAGTACTTC.

A few counts support this clone. V gene TRBV11-2 combines with J gene TRBJ1-2, with D possibly being TRBD1 (6 bases). The CDR3 consists of 13 residues. The germline V gene encodes CDR1 SGHAT and CDR2 FQNNGV. Deletions cut 5 bases from V and 4 bases from J, with 11 bases between. The CDR3 here is CASSPDRLYGYTF. CDR3 coding DNA: TGTGCCAGCAGCCCGGACAGACTCTATGGCTACACCTTC.

The V and J genes are TRBV19 and TRBJ1-3, with D possibly TRBD1 on 5 matching bases. V was pared by 9 bases and J by 2 bases, with 14 bases between. The CDR3 extends over 14 amino acids. Germline V CDR1 and CDR2: LNHDA, SQIVND (reference sequence). In DNA, the CDR3 is TGTGCCAGCGCGACGGGACCCACTGGAAACACCATATATTTT. Translated, it gives CASATGPTGNTIYF.

This clone came up a few times. The chain recombines TRBV5-1 with TRBJ1-1; D not certain. V was shortened by 1 base and J by 1 base, with 14 bases between the two germline ends. CDR3 size: 16 residues. Germline V gene sequence: CDR1 SGHRS, CDR2 YFSETQ. This CDR3 reads CASSLTFIAENTEAFF. For the CDR3, the DNA is TGCGCCAGCAGCTTGACCTTTATTGCAGAGAACACTGAAGCTTTCTTT.

Turning to this clone: A junction boundary mismatches the germline segment, possibly from a read error. The genes are TRBV28 and TRBJ2-7, with a tentative D call TRBD1 (5 bases). The germline V gene has CDR1 MDHEN and CDR2 SYDVKM. The length of the CDR3 is 16 residues. CDR3 nucleotides: TGTGCCAGCAGTTTGCCAAGACAACATCAGGGCCCTAGAGTCGACTTC. It encodes CASSLPRQHQGPRVDF.

A single count supports this clone. V and J are TRBV28 and TRBJ2-7; D uncertain. Trimming stripped 7 bases from V and 7 bases from J, with 14 bases between. The CDR3 contains 12 residues. CDR1 is MDHEN and CDR2 is SYDVKM in the germline V gene. The CDR3 bases are TGTGCCAGCACCACTGGGTTAGGGGAGCAGTACTTC. It encodes CASTTGLGEQYF.